The 21 T cell receptor beta chains presented below share a single source sample, sequenced in a study of T cells in Graves' hyperthyroidism and ophthalmopathy. RNA transcripts were the template for amplifying TCR beta CDR3 regions. HTBI primers drove first-round RT-PCR of the TCR CDR3. In TCRdb, the multiplex PCR reads were re-called with MiXCR into one record per CDR3 protein. The sample carries a few hundred thousand distinct CDR3 sequences, roughly 13% recorded once. Sequenced material: blood. The source is a woman aged 30 to 39 with Graves' hyperthyroidism that later progressed to Graves' ophthalmopathy.

Turning to this clonotype: This may be a read error, as it is one base from a much larger clone. V usage is TRBV30 and J usage is TRBJ2-3; 11 bases align to TRBD1. Per the germline V gene, CDR1 is GTSNPN and CDR2 is SVGIG (reference sequence). The CDR3 sequence is 14 residues long. In DNA form, the CDR3 reads TGTGCCTGGGGGGACAGGGGGGGAACAGATACGCAGAATTTT. Translating it yields CAWGDRGGTDTQNF.

This clonotype was picked up many times. The chain has TRBV12-3 or TRBV12-4 and TRBJ2-6; D possibly matches TRBD1 or TRBD2 (6 bases each). V lost 6 bases, J lost 0 bases, and 15 bases lay in between. The CDR3 contains 17 residues. The CDR3 DNA is TGTGCCAGCAGCTGGTTCTCGGGGGCCTCTGGGGCCAACGTCCTGACTTTC. It is translated as CASSWFSGASGANVLTF.

The V gene is TRBV29-1, the J gene TRBJ2-2, with D possibly being TRBD1 (5 bases). Germline V gene sequence: CDR1 SQVTM, CDR2 ANQGSEA. This CDR3 comprises 13 residues. Trimming took off 3 bases at V and 6 bases at J, with 11 bases between the two ends. The CDR3 region is CSVDAGWSGELFF. The CDR3 DNA reads TGCAGCGTTGATGCAGGGTGGTCCGGGGAGCTGTTTTTT.

This clonotype was picked up many times. The chain has TRBV27 and TRBJ1-1, with 8 nucleotides matching TRBD1. CDR3 length: 15 amino acids. The ends lost 5 bases at V and 1 base at J; junction bases unmatched: 6. The germline V gene encodes CDR1 MNHEY and CDR2 SMNVEV (reference sequence). The CDR3 coding sequence is TGTGCCAGCAGTCCCCGGACAGGGACGAACACTGAAGCTTTCTTT. Amino acid sequence: CASSPRTGTNTEAFF.

In this sample, this clonotype turned up a few times. In DNA, the CDR3 is TGTGCCACCAGTGAACCTGACAGGGCCGGGAAGTCTGGGGCCAACGTCCTGACTTTC. Residues: CATSEPDRAGKSGANVLTF. V gene TRBV24-1 combines with J gene TRBJ2-6; 7 positions match TRBD1. This CDR3 region has 19 residues. Per germline, CDR1 KGHDR and CDR2 SFDVKD. V trimming: 4 bases; J trimming: 1 base; junction bases outside the gene matches: 12.

The sample holds a few counts of this clonotype. This chain uses TRBV19 with TRBJ2-5; tentatively, D is TRBD1 or TRBD2 (5 bases each). CDR3 size: 14 residues. The germline V gene encodes CDR1 LNHDA and CDR2 SQIVND (reference sequence). Trimming took off 2 bases at V and 4 bases at J, with 11 bases between the two ends. Here the CDR3 reads CASSIFHGAETQYF. The CDR3 nucleotides read TGTGCCAGTAGTATATTTCACGGGGCAGAGACCCAGTACTTC.

Details on this clonotype: It may be a read error: a sequence one base away is much more abundant. The V and J genes are TRBV20-1 and TRBJ2-7; the match to TRBD2 covers 10 bases. The ends lost 0 bases at V and 5 bases at J; junction bases unmatched: 7. This CDR3 has 15 amino acids. Per germline, CDR1 DFQATT and CDR2 SNEGSKA (reference sequence). The chain's CDR3 is CSARDPSGRGNEQYF. The CDR3 DNA is TGCAGTGCTAGAGATCCGAGCGGGAGGGGTAACGAGCAGTACTTC.

This clonotype was counted only a few times. The chain recombines TRBV29-1 with TRBJ2-7, with D tentatively TRBD1 (5 bases). V lost 6 bases and J lost 2, with 14 bases in between. The germline V gene has CDR1 SQVTM and CDR2 ANQGSEA. The CDR3 length is 13 residues. The CDR3 DNA sequence: TGCAGCGTAAAAATTACAGGCACCTACGAGCAGTACTTC. It translates to CSVKITGTYEQYF.

The table lists this clonotype with a few counts. DNA of the CDR3: TGTGCCAGCTCATTGACAGGGGTTGACGAGCAGTACTTC. Its translation is CASSLTGVDEQYF. V usage is TRBV18 and J usage is TRBJ2-7; TRBD1 agrees at 8 bases. V was pared by 5 bases and J by 5 bases, with 5 bases of the junction left unmatched. This CDR3 is 13 amino acids long. CDR1 is KGHSH, CDR2 LQKENI, per germline.

This clonotype was picked up a small number of times. The chain couples TRBV14 to TRBJ2-7; a weak D match, TRBD2 (8 bases). The CDR3 sequence is 15 residues long. Germline V gives CDR1 SGHDN, CDR2 FVKESK. V was clipped by 0 bases and J by 5 bases, with 14 bases between them. The CDR3 sequence is CASSQESGGGDEQYF. CDR3 nucleotides: TGTGCCAGCAGCCAAGAATCGGGAGGGGGCGACGAGCAGTACTTC. The whole variable domain, filled in from reference TRBV14 and TRBJ2-7, reads EAGVTQFPSHSVIEKGQTVTLRCDPISGHDNLYWYRRVMGKEIKFLLHFVKESKQDESGMPNNRFLAERTGGTYSTLKVQPAELEDSGVYFCASSQESGGGDEQYFGPGTRLTVT.

This clonotype was counted ten times or more. This chain links TRBV11-2 with TRBJ2-7, with TRBD2 as a possible D gene (5 bases). Trimming pared 5 bases from V and 3 bases from J, leaving 17 bases between. Looked up from germline, CDR1 is SGHAT and CDR2 is FQNNGV. The length of the CDR3 is 15 residues. The CDR3 bases are TGTGCCAGCAGCCCCGGGGTTGGTCCAGGCTACGAGCAGTACTTC. It specifies CASSPGVGPGYEQYF. Full variable domain (remainder filled in from reference TRBV11-2 and TRBJ2-7): EAGVAQSPRYKIIEKRQSVAFWCNPISGHATLYWYQQILGQGPKLLIQFQNNGVVDDSQLPKDRFSAERLKGVDSTLKIQPAKLEDSAVYLCASSPGVGPGYEQYFGPGTRLTVT.

This clonotype was recorded at least ten times. J is TRBJ2-7 and V is TRBV14, with 8 bases that match TRBD2. V was clipped by 1 base and J by 3 bases; unmatched bases: 11. The CDR3 sequence is 17 residues long. Germline CDR1 and CDR2: SGHDN and FVKESK. The CDR3 DNA follows: TGTGCCAGCAGCCAAGGACCCCGGGGACTAGTCTACTACGAGCAGTACTTC. This gives the protein CASSQGPRGLVYYEQYF.

This chain links TRBV10-1 with TRBJ1-1; 10 bases are shared with TRBD1. CDR1 is WNHNN and CDR2 is SYGVQD in the germline V gene (reference sequence). The CDR3 consists of 12 residues. V shed 5 bases, J shed 7 bases, and the junction held 1 base outside the gene matches. CDR3 in amino acids: CASSWTGGEAFF. DNA of the CDR3: TGCGCCAGCAGTTGGACAGGGGGTGAAGCTTTCTTT.

There are a few counts of this clonotype. A much more abundant neighbour one base away suggests this may be a read error. The chain recombines TRBV20-1 with TRBJ2-1, with D unresolved. V was shortened by 3 bases and J by 10 bases, with 16 bases between the two germline ends. The CDR3 sequence is 13 residues long. Germline values: CDR1 DFQATT, CDR2 SNEGSKA (reference sequence). The DNA of the CDR3 is TGCAGTGCTAGTCGAGGTCCAGGCTACGAGCAGTTCTTC. This translates into CSASRGPGYEQFF.

V and J are TRBV20-1 and TRBJ2-5, with 7 bases aligning to TRBD2. Germline-derived CDR1 and CDR2 are DFQATT and SNEGSKA (reference sequence). CDR3 size: 12 residues. Trimming cost V 6 bases and J 5 bases; bases outside gene matches: 6. The CDR3 reads CSAPMGGETQYF. CDR3 bases: TGCAGTGCCCCAATGGGGGGGGAGACCCAGTACTTC.

This clonotype has at least ten counts. V and J are TRBV28 and TRBJ1-4, with TRBD1 matching 7 bases. V shed 5 bases, J shed 6 bases, and the junction held 6 bases outside the gene matches. Germline V gives CDR1 MDHEN, CDR2 SYDVKM. The CDR3 totals 14 residues. The CDR3 DNA reads TGTGCCAGCAGTCCAAGGACAGGCGATGAAAAACTGTTTTTT. Protein: CASSPRTGDEKLFF.

The rearrangement joins TRBV9 to TRBJ1-2; D gene unclear. Trimming stripped 0 bases from V and 2 bases from J, with 5 bases between. This CDR3 is 13 amino acids long. Germline loops: CDR1 SGDLS, CDR2 YYNGEE. CDR3 DNA: TGTGCCAGCAGCGTAGAACAGAACTATGGCTACACCTTC. It encodes CASSVEQNYGYTF.

This clonotype has at least ten counts. This rearrangement joins TRBV7-3 to TRBJ2-3; 7 bases align to TRBD1. This CDR3 comprises 13 residues. V lost 4 bases, J lost 4 bases, and 2 bases stayed unmatched. Per the germline V gene, CDR1 is SGHTA and CDR2 is FQGTGA. CDR3 region: CASSSDRADTQYF. The CDR3 DNA follows: TGTGCCAGCAGCTCTGACAGGGCAGATACGCAGTATTTT.

This chain links TRBV4-3 with TRBJ1-3; tentatively, D is TRBD1 (5 bases). Germline V CDR1 and CDR2: LGHNA, YSLEER. V was cut by 0 bases and J by 7 bases, with 13 bases left in between. There are 15 residues in the CDR3. This chain's CDR3 is CASSQDRPGSNTIYF. CDR3 nucleotides: TGCGCCAGCAGCCAAGATCGGCCAGGGAGCAACACCATATATTTT.

This clonotype occurred many times. The CDR3 sequence: CASKKGQQYEQYF. For the CDR3, the DNA is TGTGCCAGCAAAAAAGGACAGCAGTACGAGCAGTACTTC. This sequence joins TRBV2 and TRBJ2-7; tentatively, D is TRBD1 (6 bases). The V gene's germline CDR1 is SNHLY and CDR2 FYNNEI. CDR3 length: 13 residues. V lost 7 bases to trimming and J lost 4 bases, with 14 bases between them.

This clonotype was seen at least ten times. The chain recombines TRBV20-1 with TRBJ2-5; D possibly matches TRBD1 or TRBD2 (5 bases each). Between the trimmed V and J ends, which lost 6 bases and 2 bases, there was a span of 19 bases. The CDR3 consists of 15 residues. Germline V gives CDR1 DFQATT, CDR2 SNEGSKA (reference sequence). The chain's CDR3 is CSARPLGDPQETQYF. In DNA, the CDR3 is TGCAGTGCCCGCCCTTTGGGGGACCCACAAGAGACCCAGTACTTC.